The clone carrying this TCR beta chain was observed a single time. As processed by the authors: Researchers report that nucleated cell counts were estimated from reference gene primer amplification. TCRdb's copy holds only in-frame clones and misses some; the assay was immunoSEQ multiplex PCR. That table gives V, J and clone size, and the DNA gave D and trimming. The data contain 360,000 or so clones, roughly 90% of them singletons. This CDR3 region has 12 residues. The germline V and J ends were trimmed by 4 bases and 8 bases, with 11 bases remaining between them. Looked up from germline, CDR1 is KGHSH and CDR2 is LQKENI. The sample is drawn from a study of blood T cell repertoires in COVID-19. Study overall: Sources were T cells, B-cell-depleted T cells, or PBMCs; the material itself was cDNA or gDNA.

Recovered status in Cohort 3 required two negative PCRs, clearance, or symptom resolution. The sample consisted of PBMCs or T cells enriched from blood (not recorded which). The J gene is TRBJ1-1, the V gene TRBV18, with D maybe TRBD1 (5 bases). The receptor comes from a woman aged 25 to 39 who had recovered from COVID-19. CDR3 amino acids: CASSRDSTEAFF. As DNA, the CDR3 is TGTGCCAGCTCACGGGACTCAACCGAAGCTTTCTTT.